A selection of T cell receptor beta chains follows, all from one sample in a study of shared clonotypes between healthy human individuals. Sequencing was performed with immunoSEQ multiplex PCR; in TCRdb, only in-frame clones are kept and a portion is missing. Of fewer than 1 million clones listed, approximately 96% are singletons. Sample: naive CD8+ T cells sorted from blood. These receptors were collected from a man aged 25-40 years in good health. CDR3s leave out the opening cysteine and the closing phenylalanine or tryptophan. D genes are given only for firm matches.

d_gene | v_gene | CDR3aa
NA | TRBV29-1 | SVQDSGLGPQH
NA | TRBV18 | ASSPLGELIEAF
NA | TRBV7-6 | ASSLGASAGGEQY
TRBD1 | TRBV5-1 | ASSFWDRANTGELF
NA | TRBV27 | ASSSGTQILSLYEQY
NA | TRBV6-1 | AIFPTVANEQF
NA | TRBV27 | ASSSRSQVYGYT
TRBD1 | TRBV27 | ASRRLPWTGEGETQY
NA | TRBV5-5 | ASSLPGTYEQY
TRBD2 | TRBV27 | ASSLGGGRAVNEQF
NA | TRBV7-8 | ASSLMVGGYGYT
TRBD1 | TRBV7-9 | ASSLVGTVKQY
NA | TRBV9 | ASNPDRCETYEQY
NA | TRBV4-1 | ASSQEYLGDEQF
NA | TRBV4-1 | ASSLWDGRNEKLF
TRBD2 | TRBV7-9 | ASSPRTSGGGEF
NA | TRBV5-5 | ASSLFQDSYNEQF
NA | TRBV27 | ASSTGTAPGEQY
TRBD2 | TRBV5-1 | ASSLSASGSLYEQY
TRBD2 | TRBV7-2 | ASKGTSGRAIDTQY
TRBD2 | TRBV7-6 | ASSQFSGESYEQY
TRBD1 | TRBV9 | ASSVPSKGADTGELF
NA | TRBV4-1 | ASSPRDGAYEQY
TRBD2 | TRBV7-8 | ASSLELAVGGSDTQY
TRBD1 | TRBV30 | AWTLDSGGTEAF
NA | TRBV7-9 | ASSYTVQPGSDQETQY
NA | TRBV7-2 | ASRSDRLEQY
NA | TRBV9 | ASSGYGGGYEQY
NA | TRBV5-4 | ATHGGDREQY
NA | TRBV27 | ASSTGTTANTGELF
TRBD1 | TRBV27 | ASRGGNRGGGEAF
NA | TRBV5-6 | ASSLRDFAYYEQY
NA | TRBV27 | ASSLARASDTDTQY
NA | TRBV7-8 | ASSERTDRAYNEQF
TRBD1 | TRBV19 | ASSGTGGSGETQY
TRBD2 | TRBV9 | ASSGLGTSADNEQF
TRBD1 | TRBV4-1 | ASSHRDRESDTQY
NA | TRBV10-3 | AISDPNSRDSTDTQY
NA | TRBV7-2 | ASSLDETQY
NA | TRBV5-4 | ASSTPLAAHEQF
NA | TRBV7-2 | ASSLVPLAPEQY
TRBD1 | TRBV27 | ASSGRQGYTGELF
NA | TRBV2 | ASSDGDWSSYEQY
TRBD2 | TRBV7-6 | ASSGGGDEQF
NA | TRBV14 | ASSQVGIQF
NA | TRBV7-9 | ASSLQATGELF
NA | TRBV11-2 | ASSLEGPNEQF
NA | TRBV9 | ASSGVATYEQY